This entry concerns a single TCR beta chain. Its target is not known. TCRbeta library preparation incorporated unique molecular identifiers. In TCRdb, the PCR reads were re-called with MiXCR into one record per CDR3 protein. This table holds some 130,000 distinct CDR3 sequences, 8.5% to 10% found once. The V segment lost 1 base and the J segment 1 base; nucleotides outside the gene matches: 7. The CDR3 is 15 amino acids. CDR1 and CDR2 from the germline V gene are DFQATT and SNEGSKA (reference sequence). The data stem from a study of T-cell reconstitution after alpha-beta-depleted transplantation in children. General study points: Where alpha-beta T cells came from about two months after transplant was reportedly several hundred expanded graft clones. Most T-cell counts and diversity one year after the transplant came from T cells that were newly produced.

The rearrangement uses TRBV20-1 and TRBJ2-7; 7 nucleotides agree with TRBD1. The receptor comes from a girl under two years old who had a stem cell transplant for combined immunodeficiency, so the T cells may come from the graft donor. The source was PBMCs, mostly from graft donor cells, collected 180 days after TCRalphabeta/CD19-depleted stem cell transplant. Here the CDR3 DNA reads TGCAGTGCTAGAGGATTAGGGGGCATGTCCTACGAGCAGTACTTC. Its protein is CSARGLGGMSYEQYF.